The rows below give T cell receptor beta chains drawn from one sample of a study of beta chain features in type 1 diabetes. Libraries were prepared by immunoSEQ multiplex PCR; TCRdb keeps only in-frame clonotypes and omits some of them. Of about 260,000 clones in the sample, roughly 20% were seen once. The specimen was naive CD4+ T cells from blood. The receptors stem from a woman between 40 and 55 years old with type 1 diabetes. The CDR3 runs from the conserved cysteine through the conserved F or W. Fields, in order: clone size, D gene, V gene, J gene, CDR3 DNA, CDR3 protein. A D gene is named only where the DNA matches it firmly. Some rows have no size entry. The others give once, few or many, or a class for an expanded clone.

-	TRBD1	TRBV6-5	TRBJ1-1	TGTGCCAGCAGTTACACCGGGACAGGGGAAGCTTTCTTT	CASSYTGTGEAFF
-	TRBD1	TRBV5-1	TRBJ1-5	TGCGCCAGCAGCCTCGGGACAGGGAACCCTCAGCCCCAGCATTTT	CASSLGTGNPQPQHF
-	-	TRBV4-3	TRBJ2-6	TGCGCCAGCAGCTCACGACAAGCTGGGGCCAACGTCCTGACTTTC	CASSSRQAGANVLTF
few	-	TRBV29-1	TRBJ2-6	TGCAGCGTTGAGGAGGGCTCCGGGGCCAACGTCCTGACTTTC	CSVEEGSGANVLTF
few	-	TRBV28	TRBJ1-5	TGTGCCAGCAGTTTAACAGGATACCAGCCCCAGCATTTT	CASSLTGYQPQHF
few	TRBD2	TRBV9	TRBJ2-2	TGTGCCAGCAGCGTCACTAGCGGGGTCACCGGGGAGCTGTTTTTT	CASSVTSGVTGELFF
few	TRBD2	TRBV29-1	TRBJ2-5	TGCAGCGTTGTACTAGCGGGAGGCTTACAAGAGACCCAGTACTTC	CSVVLAGGLQETQYF
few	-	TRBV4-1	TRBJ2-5	TGCGCCAGCAGCCAAGAATTCAGGATTCAAGAGACCCAGTACTTC	CASSQEFRIQETQYF
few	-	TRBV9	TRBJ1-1	TGTGCCAGCAGCTTCAGCGCCGTAGAGACTGAAGCTTTCTTT	CASSFSAVETEAFF
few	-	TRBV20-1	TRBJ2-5	TGCAGTGCAAATCGGGGGGAGACCCAGTACTTC	CSANRGETQYF
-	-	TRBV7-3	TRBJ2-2	TGTGCCAGCAGCTTAGTCAGGGGTGACACCGGGGAGCTGTTTTTT	CASSLVRGDTGELFF
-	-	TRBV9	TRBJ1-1	TGTGCCAGCTCGCGGAGGGACACTGAAGCTTTCTTT	CASSRRDTEAFF
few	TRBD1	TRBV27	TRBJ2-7	TGTGCGACAGGGAACTACTACGAGCAGTACTTC	CATGNYYEQYF
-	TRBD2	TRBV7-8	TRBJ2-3	TGTGCCAGCAGCTTAGTCGCTAGCGGGGGCACAGATACGCAGTATTTT	CASSLVASGGTDTQYF
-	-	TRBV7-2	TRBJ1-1	TGTGCCAGCTCCCGGTCCGGGGGCACTGAAGCTTTCTTT	CASSRSGGTEAFF
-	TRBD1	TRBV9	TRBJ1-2	TGTGCCAGCAGCTCGACCGGGACAGCTAACTATGGCTACACCTTC	CASSSTGTANYGYTF
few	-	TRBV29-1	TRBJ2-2	TGCAGCGTTGGTCGGGGAAAGGCCGGGGAGCTGTTTTTT	CSVGRGKAGELFF
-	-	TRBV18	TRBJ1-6	TGTGCCAGCTCACCACCGGCGCGGGGGACACCCCTCCACTTT	CASSPPARGTPLHF
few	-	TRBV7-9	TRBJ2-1	TGTGCCAGCAGCTTAGGACAGGTCGGCAATGAGCAGTTCTTC	CASSLGQVGNEQFF
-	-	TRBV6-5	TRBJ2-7	TGTGCCAGCAGTTCCCTAGAGGAGCAGTACTTC	CASSSLEEQYF
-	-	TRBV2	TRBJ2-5	TGTGCCAGCAGGGTCGGGACTGACACGACCCAGTACTTC	CASRVGTDTTQYF
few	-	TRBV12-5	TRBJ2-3	TGTGCTAGTGGCTCGACTTGGTTAACGCAGTATTTT	CASGSTWLTQYF
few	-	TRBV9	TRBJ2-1	TGTGCCAGCAGCGTCCAGGGCAATGAGCAGTTCTTC	CASSVQGNEQFF
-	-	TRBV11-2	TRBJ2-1	TGTGCCAGCAGCTTAGATCGGAGGAGAGGGCAGTTCTTC	CASSLDRRRGQFF
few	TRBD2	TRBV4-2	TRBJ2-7	TGTGCCAGCAGCTATACTAGCGGTGATTCCTACGAGCAGTACTTC	CASSYTSGDSYEQYF
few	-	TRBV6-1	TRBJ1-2	TGTGCCAGCAGTCCAGACTTCTTTACCGGCTACACCTTC	CASSPDFFTGYTF
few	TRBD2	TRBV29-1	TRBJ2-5	TGCAGCGTTGGCCACAGACTAGCTCAAGAGACCCAGTACTTC	CSVGHRLAQETQYF
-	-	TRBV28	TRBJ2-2	TGTGCCAGCAGATCAGGACTAAATGCCCGGGAGCTGTTTTTT	CASRSGLNARELFF
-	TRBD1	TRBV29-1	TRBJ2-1	TGCAGCGTGACCGGGACAGGGAACAATGAGCAGTTCTTC	CSVTGTGNNEQFF
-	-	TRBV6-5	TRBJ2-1	TGTGCCAGCAGTTACCTTCGCCCTTATGAGAATGAGCAGTTCTTC	CASSYLRPYENEQFF
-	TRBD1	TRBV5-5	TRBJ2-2	TGTGCCAGCAGCTTCCCCGGACAGGGGTCGAACACCGGGGAGCTGTTTTTT	CASSFPGQGSNTGELFF
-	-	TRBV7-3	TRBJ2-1	TGTGCCAGCAGCTCCATTATGGGGCTAGCGCCCTACAATGAGCAGTTCTTC	CASSSIMGLAPYNEQFF
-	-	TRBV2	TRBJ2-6	TGTGCCAGCAGTGCGGGAACAAGAGGGGCCAACGTCCTGACTTTC	CASSAGTRGANVLTF
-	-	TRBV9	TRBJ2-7	TGTGCCAGCAGCGTCAATAGCGGTTCCTACGAGCAGTACTTC	CASSVNSGSYEQYF
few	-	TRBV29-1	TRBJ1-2	TGCAGCGTGGCCTGGGGGGTAGTAAAGAATGGCTACACCTTC	CSVAWGVVKNGYTF
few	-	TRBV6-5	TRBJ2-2	TGTGCCAGCAGACTAGGGATAACTCCAACCGGGGAGCTGTTTTTT	CASRLGITPTGELFF
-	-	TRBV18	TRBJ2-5	TGTGCCAGCTCACCCATCGAGGGGACCCAGTACTTC	CASSPIEGTQYF
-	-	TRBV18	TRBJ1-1	TGTGCCAGCTCACCCATCATGAACACTGAAGCTTTCTTT	CASSPIMNTEAFF
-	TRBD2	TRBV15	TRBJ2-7	TGTGCCACCAGCCTGGGACTAATCTACGAGCAGTACTTC	CATSLGLIYEQYF
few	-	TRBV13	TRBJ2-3	TGTGCCAGCAGATTCAACGGGGTGCGCACAGATACGCAGTATTTT	CASRFNGVRTDTQYF